This TCR beta chain was observed in a study of CD8+CD57+ T cells in acquired aplastic anemia. Notes on this clonotype: Its antigen remains unknown.

The study, taken as a whole, reports: Roughly 31 CD8+ CDR3 sequences occurred in both the patients and the controls.

Both TCR beta VDJ combination and CDR3 sequence profiling were carried out. Genomic DNA was the template for this profiling. A single record per CDR3 protein comes from TCRdb applying MiXCR to the reads. The sample includes about 68,000 distinct CDR3 sequences, 50% to 55% seen only once; the top ten take about 8%. Germline V gene data show CDR1 as SGHRS and CDR2 as YFSETQ. The length of the CDR3 is 15 residues. V was pared by 4 bases and J by 5 bases, with 19 bases between. The chain employs TRBV5-1 and TRBJ2-7; the D gene is possibly TRBD2 (5 bases). The material sequenced was sorted CD4+, CD8+, or CD8+CD57+ T cells (not recorded which) from PBMCs. The sequence came from a human donor in good health, serving as a control. CDR3 loop: CASSLSRAEAHEQYF. The DNA for the CDR3 is TGCGCCAGCAGCCTGAGTCGGGCGGAGGCCCACGAGCAGTACTTC.